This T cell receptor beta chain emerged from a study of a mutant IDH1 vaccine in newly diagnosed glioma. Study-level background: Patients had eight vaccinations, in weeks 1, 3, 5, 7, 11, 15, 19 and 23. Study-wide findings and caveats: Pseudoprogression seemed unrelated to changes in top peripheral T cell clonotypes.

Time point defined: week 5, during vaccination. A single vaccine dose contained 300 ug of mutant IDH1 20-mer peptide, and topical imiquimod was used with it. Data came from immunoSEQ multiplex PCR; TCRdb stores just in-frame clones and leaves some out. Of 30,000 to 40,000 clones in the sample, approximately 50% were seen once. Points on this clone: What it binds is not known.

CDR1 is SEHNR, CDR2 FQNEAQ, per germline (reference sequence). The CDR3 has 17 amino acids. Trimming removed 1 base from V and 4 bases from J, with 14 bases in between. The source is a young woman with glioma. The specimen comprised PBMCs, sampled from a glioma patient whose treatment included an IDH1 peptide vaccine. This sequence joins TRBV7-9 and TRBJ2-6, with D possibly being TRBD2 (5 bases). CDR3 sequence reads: CASSLGRGEAGANVLTF. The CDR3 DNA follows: TGTGCCAGCAGCTTAGGACGGGGAGAAGCGGGGGCCAACGTCCTGACTTTC.